This TCR beta chain was recovered during a study of memory CD4+ T cells and cytomegalovirus serostatus. As for the study in general: Donors were healthy Belgian adults, 9 CMV seropositive and about 24 seronegative.

Data came from immunoSEQ multiplex PCR; TCRdb stores just in-frame clones and leaves some out. The sample has around 57,000 clones, less than 85% seen once. The germline gives CDR1 GTSNPN, CDR2 SVGIG (reference sequence). Trimming removed 2 bases from V and 10 bases from J; junction bases left unmatched: 11. The CDR3 covers 15 residues. The sort gate was single viable CD3+CD4+CD8-CD45RO+ cells for memory CD4+ T cells. CD4+ T cells were isolated by positive magnetic selection. The clonotype originates from an adult in good health and CMV-seronegative. Some clones in this sample may be carry-over from other donors' samples. This chain connects TRBV30 to TRBJ1-6; the match to TRBD1 covers 7 bases. The sequencing input was memory CD4+ T cells from blood. Here the CDR3 reads CAWSSRQGGRSPLHF. CDR3 in DNA: TGTGCCTGGAGTTCGCGACAGGGAGGAAGATCACCCCTCCACTTT.